The sequence of this TCR beta chain was determined in a study of cytomegalovirus exposure and HLA in healthy donors. General observations from the study: According to a later analysis, donors in an Asian-associated ancestry cluster reportedly had fewer N-insertions than the roughly 630-donor mean. In a later analysis, TCR beta V- and J-gene trimming showed a link to a missense DCLRE1C variant.

Worth noting for this clone: Its antigen is unidentified.

Unmatched junction bases numbered 19, after V lost 3 bases and J lost 4 bases. CDR3 length: 20 residues. Germline-derived CDR1 and CDR2 are MNHEY and SMNVEV (reference sequence). The PCR employed 60 Vbeta primers together with 13 Jbeta primers. TCRdb's copy holds only in-frame clones and misses some; the assay was immunoSEQ multiplex PCR. The repertoire consists of just over 200,000 clones, with 75% to 90% occurring once and the leading ten covering around 2.7%. The sequencing sample was made of PBMCs. The TCR comes from a woman aged 40 to 50 in good health and CMV-seronegative. This chain connects TRBV27 to TRBJ2-1; 9 bases map to TRBD2. The CDR3 protein is CASSFSELVAGASSYNEQFF. CDR3 in DNA: TGTGCCAGCAGTTTCTCTGAACTAGTAGCGGGAGCCTCTAGTTACAATGAGCAGTTCTTC.